This T cell receptor beta chain was recovered during a study of T cells after yellow fever vaccination. This clonotype was picked up a small number of times. Antigen specificity is unknown. The trim removed 0 bases at V and 6 bases at J, leaving 4 bases unmatched. From germline, CDR1 is LGHDT and CDR2 YNNKEL (reference sequence). This CDR3 contains 15 residues. Generation of TCR cDNA used 5'RACE template switching (which added a universal primer site and UMIs). One entry per CDR3 protein, called by TCRdb with MiXCR from the 5' RACE reads. The table shows about 320,000 distinct CDR3 sequences, with approximately 11% occurring only once. Findings and caveats of the study: Clonotype sharing between CD4 and CD8 compartments was small.

The chain has TRBV3-1 and TRBJ1-5; 8 nucleotides line up with TRBD1. The sequence came from a man aged 18 to 29 who received the YFV17D yellow fever vaccine. The sequences come from CD4+ T cells sorted from PBMCs, collected 45 days after the yellow fever booster vaccination. The CDR3 region has the DNA TGTGCCAGCAGCCAAGAAGCAGGGGGCGGTCAGCCCCAGCATTTT. Its protein product is CASSQEAGGGQPQHF.